These 8 T cell receptor beta chains came from one sample sequenced in a study of patients and donors after allogeneic stem cell transplantation. MiXCR, applied by TCRdb to the RT-PCR reads, yields one record per CDR3 protein. The data contain 920,000 or so distinct CDR3 sequences, about a sixth of them singletons. Sequencing used blood, either unsorted or a sorted T cell fraction (not recorded which). These receptors were obtained from a human donor who was either an allogeneic HSCT recipient or a stem cell or donor lymphocyte infusion donor (not recorded which). It is not recorded whose cells these are; they may come from a transplant donor.

V is TRBV7-9 and J is TRBJ1-5; tentatively, D is TRBD1 (6 bases). Germline values: CDR1 SEHNR, CDR2 FQNEAQ (reference sequence). The V and J ends lost 1 base and 3 bases respectively, with 16 bases between them. The CDR3 totals 17 residues. CDR3 residues: CASSLVGGGPANQPQHF. For the CDR3, the DNA is TGTGCCAGCAGCTTAGTCGGGGGGGGCCCGGCCAATCAGCCCCAGCATTTT. Together with reference TRBV7-9 and TRBJ1-5, the CDR3 gives the full variable domain: DTGVSQNPRHKITKRGQNVTFRCDPISEHNRLYWYRQTLGQGPEFLTYFQNEAQLEKSRLLSDRFSAERPKGSFSTLEIQRTEQGDSAMYLCASSLVGGGPANQPQHFGDGTRLSIL.

This clonotype was observed a handful of times. The chain uses TRBV7-9 and TRBJ1-1; D unclear. The CDR3 extends over 15 amino acids. The germline gives CDR1 SEHNR, CDR2 FQNEAQ (reference sequence). V shed 7 bases and J shed 6 bases, with 21 bases lying between them. This chain's CDR3 is CASTPPWPEDPEAFF. The DNA of the CDR3 is TGTGCCAGCACCCCCCCCTGGCCAGAGGACCCTGAAGCTTTCTTT.

This clonotype was detected only once. The rearrangement joins TRBV9 to TRBJ2-3, with 11 nucleotides matching TRBD2. Unmatched junction bases numbered 7, after V lost 2 bases and J lost 5 bases. CDR1 is SGDLS and CDR2 is YYNGEE in the germline V gene. CDR3 length: 16 amino acids. The CDR3 region is CASSVELAGELDTQYF. CDR3 in DNA: TGTGCCAGCAGCGTCGAACTAGCGGGGGAGTTAGATACGCAGTATTTT.

Ten or more counts support this clonotype. V gene TRBV12-3 or TRBV12-4 combines with J gene TRBJ2-7; D is ambiguous. Deletions cut 8 bases from V and 2 bases from J, with 13 bases between. The CDR3 spans 13 residues. The CDR3, as DNA: TGTGCCAGCGGACCGTACGGCCCCTACGAGCAGTACTTC. This encodes CASGPYGPYEQYF.

There are a few counts of this clonotype. The rearrangement joins TRBV12-3 or TRBV12-4 to TRBJ2-7, with TRBD2 identical over 9 bases. The CDR3 sequence is 13 residues long. J lost 6 bases, V lost 9 bases, and 9 bases had no gene match. CDR3 loop: CASTAGGPFEQYF. The CDR3 nucleotides are TGTGCCAGTACAGCGGGAGGCCCGTTCGAGCAGTACTTC.

V gene TRBV9 combines with J gene TRBJ1-5; D unresolved. Deletions cut 2 bases from V and 3 bases from J, with 9 bases between. The CDR3 loop spans 14 amino acids. Germline lookup yields CDR1 SGDLS and CDR2 YYNGEE. CDR3 in amino acids: CASSVGLTNQPQHF. In DNA form, the CDR3 reads TGTGCCAGCAGCGTTGGCTTAACCAATCAGCCCCAGCATTTT.

This clonotype was seen only a few times. V is TRBV20-1 and J is TRBJ2-7; TRBD2 agrees at 7 bases. The CDR3 is 14 amino acids. The V gene end was trimmed by 6 bases and the J gene end by 3 bases; junction bases not matched to a gene: 11. The germline gives CDR1 DFQATT, CDR2 SNEGSKA (reference sequence). The CDR3 is CSARVAGDYYEQYF. The CDR3 DNA sequence: TGCAGTGCGAGGGTGGCGGGGGATTACTACGAGCAGTACTTC.

DNA of the CDR3: TGCGCCAGCAGCTTAATCGGGGGTGGATACGAGCAGTACTTC. It specifies CASSLIGGGYEQYF. The chain combines TRBV5-1 with TRBJ2-7, with D possibly matching TRBD2 (6 bases). Trimming pared 2 bases from V and 4 bases from J, leaving 13 bases between. The CDR3 consists of 14 residues. Looked up from germline, CDR1 is SGHRS and CDR2 is YFSETQ.